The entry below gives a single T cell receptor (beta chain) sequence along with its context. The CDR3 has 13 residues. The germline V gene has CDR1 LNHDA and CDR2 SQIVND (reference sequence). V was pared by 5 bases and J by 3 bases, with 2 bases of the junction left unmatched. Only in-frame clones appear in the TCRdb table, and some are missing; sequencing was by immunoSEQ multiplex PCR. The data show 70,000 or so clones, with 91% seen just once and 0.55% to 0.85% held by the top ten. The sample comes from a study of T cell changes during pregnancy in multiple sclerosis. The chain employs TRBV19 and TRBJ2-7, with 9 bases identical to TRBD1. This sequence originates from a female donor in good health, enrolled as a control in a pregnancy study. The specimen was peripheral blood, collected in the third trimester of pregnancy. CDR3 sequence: CASSLGQGYEQYF. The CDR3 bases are TGTGCCAGTAGTTTGGGACAGGGCTACGAGCAGTACTTC.